The present T cell receptor (beta chain) was sequenced within a study of blood T cell repertoires in COVID-19. The data were produced by immunoSEQ multiplex PCR, yet TCRdb's version contains in-frame clones alone and is incomplete. In the table there are about 280,000 clones, about 89% of which are singletons. The CDR3 length is 16 residues. From germline, CDR1 is LNHDA and CDR2 SQIVND (reference sequence). With 7 bases removed from V and 8 bases from J, the gap between germline ends came to 26 bases. The sequencing sample was made of peripheral blood. The source of this sequence is a middle-aged man with acute or convalescent COVID-19. The chain employs TRBV19 and TRBJ1-2; the D gene is possibly TRBD1 (5 bases). The CDR3 spells CASTLRSRAGIQGYTF. Here the CDR3 DNA reads TGTGCCAGTACCCTACGGTCCAGGGCGGGGATTCAGGGCTACACCTTC.